This T cell receptor (beta chain) is drawn from a study of blood T cell repertoires in COVID-19. Background on the study: Material from acute and convalescent COVID-19 was sourced from the United States, Italy and Spain.

Sequencing used immunoSEQ multiplex PCR; TCRdb keeps in-frame clones, though not all of them. The sample carries around 110,000 clones, roughly 80% recorded once. This clone was observed a few times. This same CDR3 is encoded by further DNA sequences in the sample. The length of the CDR3 is 14 residues. The germline V gene encodes CDR1 LNHDA and CDR2 SQIVND (reference sequence). Trimming shortened V by 3 bases and J by 0 bases, and 8 bases separated the two germline ends. The specimen was peripheral blood. This sequence originates from a man aged 25 to 40 with acute or convalescent COVID-19. V is TRBV19 and J is TRBJ1-1; D unclear. The CDR3 loop is CASSMGRLNTEAFF. The CDR3 DNA reads TGTGCCAGTAGTATGGGCAGGTTGAACACTGAAGCTTTCTTT.